The 20 T cell receptor beta chains listed next were all sequenced from one sample in a study of blood T cells in healthy people across ages. PCR was performed a second time for about 7 to 11 cycles using a sample-barcoded 5' primer and a J-beta primer mix. MiXCR, applied by TCRdb to the 5' RACE reads, yields one record per CDR3 protein. Of about 1.4 million distinct CDR3 sequences detected, approximately 59% appear once; the ten largest clones hold 6.5% to 8%. Specimen: blood. The receptor set was obtained from a man between 18 and 35 years old in good health.

This clonotype was detected only a few times. V usage is TRBV5-1 and J usage is TRBJ2-3, with a tentative D call TRBD1 (6 bases). The germline gives CDR1 SGHRS, CDR2 YFSETQ. The V end was cut by 7 bases, the J end by 5 bases, with 17 bases between. This CDR3 spans 14 amino acids. The CDR3 region has the DNA TGCGCCAGCCGTAGGGGGACATCGGAAGATACGCAGTATTTT. Residues: CASRRGTSEDTQYF.

The chain links TRBV20-1 to TRBJ2-6; unclear D gene. The ends were cut back, 4 bases at V and 0 bases at J, with 10 bases in the middle. This CDR3 spans 15 amino acids. CDR1 DFQATT and CDR2 SNEGSKA come from the germline V gene (reference sequence). CDR3 amino acids: CSANGLPSGANVLTF. DNA of the CDR3: TGCAGTGCTAATGGGCTACCCTCTGGGGCCAACGTCCTGACTTTC.

The V call is TRBV4-2, the J call TRBJ2-4, with D perhaps matching TRBD1 (6 bases). The germline V gene has CDR1 LGHNA and CDR2 YNFKEQ. The CDR3 contains 15 residues. Deletions cut 4 bases from V and 13 bases from J, with 23 bases between. The CDR3 sequence: CASSRRQAPPVAQYF. CDR3 bases: TGTGCCAGCAGCCGACGACAGGCCCCTCCGGTGGCCCAGTACTTC.

The chain recombines TRBV7-2 with TRBJ2-1; 7 nucleotides align to TRBD2. The germline gives CDR1 SGHTA, CDR2 FQGNSA. The CDR3 is 15 amino acids. V gave up 4 bases and J gave up 4 bases; unmatched junction bases: 7. CDR3 sequence reads: CASSSGTTLYNEQFF. CDR3 DNA: TGTGCCAGCAGCTCCGGGACTACCTTGTACAATGAGCAGTTCTTC.

This clonotype was seen more than once but under ten times. The J gene is TRBJ2-1, the V gene TRBV12-3 or TRBV12-4; 10 bases are shared with TRBD2. Germline trimming cut 6 bases from V and 5 bases from J; bases unmatched to any gene: 7. This CDR3 is built from 15 residues. The DNA of the CDR3 is TGTGCCAGCAGCCCTAGCGGGAGAAAAAACAATGAGCAGTTCTTC. Protein sequence: CASSPSGRKNNEQFF.

This clonotype was picked up one time. A read error is possible here, since a much larger clone lies one base away. This chain joins TRBV27 and TRBJ2-7; unclear D gene. Looked up from germline, CDR1 is MNHEY and CDR2 is SMNVEV (reference sequence). V lost 6 bases, J lost 3 bases, and 6 bases lay in between. This CDR3 spans 11 amino acids. CDR3: CASRSHYEQYF. Written as DNA, the CDR3 is TGTGCCAGCAGGTCCCACTACGAGCAGTACTTC.

V is TRBV6-5 and J is TRBJ2-4; 8 nucleotides line up with TRBD1. TRBJ2-7 explains the end of the DNA better; the J call may be wrong. The CDR3 has 15 residues. Germline V CDR1 and CDR2: MNHEY, SVGAGI. In nucleotides, the CDR3 is TGTGCCAGCAGTGACCGATCAGGGGGCCCCTACGAGCAGTACTTC. It codes for CASSDRSGGPYEQYF.

The V gene is TRBV6-5, the J gene TRBJ2-5; D might be TRBD1 (6 bases). CDR1 and CDR2 from the germline V gene are MNHEY and SVGAGI. With 2 bases removed from V and 5 bases from J, the gap between germline ends came to 9 bases. The CDR3 is 13 residues long. CDR3 DNA: TGTGCCAGCAGTTACGACAGGTGGGAGACCCAGTACTTC. It translates to CASSYDRWETQYF.

Here the CDR3 DNA reads TGTGCCACCCAGGGGCGGCTAGGAGACATTCAGTACTTC. This sequence encodes CATQGRLGDIQYF. The chain has TRBV4-2 and TRBJ2-4, with D perhaps matching TRBD1 (6 bases). CDR3 size: 13 residues. In germline, CDR1 is LGHNA, CDR2 YNFKEQ. Trimming cost V 10 bases and J 8 bases, with 18 bases left between them.

The rearrangement uses TRBV5-1 and TRBJ1-2; TRBD1 aligns across 9 bases. This CDR3 contains 15 residues. Germline values: CDR1 SGHRS, CDR2 YFSETQ. With 4 bases clipped from V and 8 bases from J, the junction kept 12 bases outside the gene matches. CDR3: CASSGNRGRQEGYTF. The CDR3 bases are TGCGCCAGCAGCGGAAACAGGGGGCGTCAAGAAGGCTACACCTTC.

This chain links TRBV6-5 with TRBJ2-1; 7 bases are a match to TRBD2. V dropped 6 bases and J dropped 0; count of bases not matched to a gene: 5. Germline V lookup: CDR1 MNHEY, CDR2 SVGAGI. CDR3 length: 15 amino acids. The CDR3 here is CASRPLAYSYNEQFF. The CDR3 region has the DNA TGTGCCAGCAGACCACTAGCGTACTCCTACAATGAGCAGTTCTTC.

The chain combines TRBV29-1 with TRBJ2-7; 8 nucleotides align to TRBD1. The germline gives CDR1 SQVTM, CDR2 ANQGSEA. The ends lost 3 bases at V and 3 bases at J; junction bases unmatched: 7. The CDR3 is made up of 14 amino acids. CDR3: CSVERQGAFYEQYF. The CDR3 DNA reads as TGCAGCGTTGAGCGGCAGGGGGCCTTCTACGAGCAGTACTTC.

This chain links TRBV18 with TRBJ1-1; D call uncertain. This CDR3 contains 14 residues. V was pared by 3 bases and J by 4 bases, with 12 bases between. The germline V gene encodes CDR1 KGHSH and CDR2 LQKENI. Here the CDR3 reads CASSPPEYATEAFF. In nucleotides, the CDR3 is TGTGCCAGCTCACCGCCCGAATACGCCACTGAAGCTTTCTTT.

This clonotype was seen a few times. The chain couples TRBV6-2 or TRBV6-3 to TRBJ2-1; 7 nucleotides match TRBD2. Trimming removed 6 bases from V and 4 bases from J; junction bases left unmatched: 15. The germline V gene encodes CDR1 MNHEY and CDR2 SVGEGT. The CDR3 has 17 residues. The CDR3 sequence is CASREGRGRFNYNEQFF. CDR3 DNA: TGTGCCAGCAGGGAAGGGAGGGGCCGATTTAATTACAATGAGCAGTTCTTC.

CDR3 amino acids: CASSLFGIGPYNEQFF. CDR3 sequence (DNA): TGTGCCAGCAGTTTGTTCGGGATTGGCCCCTACAATGAGCAGTTCTTC. The rearrangement joins TRBV12-3 or TRBV12-4 to TRBJ2-1; D might be TRBD2 (5 bases). V lost 3 bases and J lost 2, with 14 bases in between. This CDR3 is built from 16 residues.

V gene TRBV21-1 combines with J gene TRBJ2-1; the tabulated D call, TRBD2, remains unverified against the DNA. TRBV21-1 is designated a pseudogene. The CDR3 is 17 amino acids. The chain's CDR3 is CASSKGCLAGGGNEQFF. The CDR3 bases are TGTGCCAGCAGCAAAGGTTGCCTAGCGGGAGGGGGCAATGAGCAGTTCTTC.

This chain uses TRBV6-5 with TRBJ1-5; maybe TRBD1 (6 bases). The CDR3 consists of 13 residues. V lost 4 bases to trimming and J lost 6 bases, with 10 bases between them. Germline lookup yields CDR1 MNHEY and CDR2 SVGAGI. The CDR3 DNA reads TGTGCCAGCAGTTCGGGACATTCTCAGCCCCAGCATTTT. It specifies CASSSGHSQPQHF.

The chain employs TRBV7-2 and TRBJ2-5, with no clear D. Trimming cost V 1 base and J 4 bases, with 7 bases left between them. Germline values: CDR1 SGHTA, CDR2 FQGNSA. The CDR3 loop spans 13 amino acids. CDR3: CASSLDVRETQYF. CDR3 DNA sequence: TGTGCCAGCAGCTTAGATGTGAGAGAGACCCAGTACTTC.

This chain links TRBV2 with TRBJ2-7, with 9 bases matching TRBD1. Germline CDR1 SNHLY, CDR2 FYNNEI. V dropped 0 bases and J dropped 4; count of bases not matched to a gene: 1. The CDR3 consists of 14 residues. The CDR3, as DNA: TGTGCCAGCAGTGAAGCGGGGACAGGGTACGAGCAGTACTTC. Translating it yields CASSEAGTGYEQYF.

This clonotype was detected only a few times. The V call is TRBV28, the J call TRBJ2-7; perhaps TRBD2 as D (5 bases). The DNA end is a closer match to TRBJ2-5, so the J assignment may be wrong. The length of the CDR3 is 13 residues. The germline V gene encodes CDR1 MDHEN and CDR2 SYDVKM. This CDR3 reads CASSSRVEETQYF. The CDR3 DNA reads as TGTGCCAGCAGTTCGAGGGTGGAAGAGACCCAGTACTTC.